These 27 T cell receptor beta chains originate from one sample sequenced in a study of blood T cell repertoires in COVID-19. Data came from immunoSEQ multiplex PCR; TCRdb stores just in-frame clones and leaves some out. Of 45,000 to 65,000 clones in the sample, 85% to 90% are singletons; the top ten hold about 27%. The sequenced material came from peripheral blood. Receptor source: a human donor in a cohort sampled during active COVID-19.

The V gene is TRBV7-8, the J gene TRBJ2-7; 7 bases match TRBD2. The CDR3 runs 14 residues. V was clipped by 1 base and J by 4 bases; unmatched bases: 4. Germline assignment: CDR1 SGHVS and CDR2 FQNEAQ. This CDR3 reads CASSLGLAAYEQYV. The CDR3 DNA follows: TGTGCCAGCAGCTTAGGGCTAGCGGCGTACGAGCAGTACGTC.

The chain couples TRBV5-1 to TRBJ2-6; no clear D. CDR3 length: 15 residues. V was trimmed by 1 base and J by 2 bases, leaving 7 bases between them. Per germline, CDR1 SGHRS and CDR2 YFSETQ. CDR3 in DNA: TGCGCCAGCAGCTTGATGGAGCCTGGGGCCAACGTCCTGACTTTC. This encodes CASSLMEPGANVLTF. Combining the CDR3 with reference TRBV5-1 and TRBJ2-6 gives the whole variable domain KAGVTQTPRYLIKTRGQQVTLSCSPISGHRSVSWYQQTPGQGLQFLFEYFSETQRNKGNFPGRFSGRQFSNSRSEMNVSTLELGDSALYLCASSLMEPGANVLTFGAGSRLTVL.

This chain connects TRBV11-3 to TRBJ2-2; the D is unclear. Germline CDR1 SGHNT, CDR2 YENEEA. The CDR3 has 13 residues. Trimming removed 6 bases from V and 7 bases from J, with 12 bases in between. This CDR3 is CASSSTAGGELFF. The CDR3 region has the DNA TGTGCCAGCAGTTCCACGGCAGGCGGGGAGCTGTTTTTT.

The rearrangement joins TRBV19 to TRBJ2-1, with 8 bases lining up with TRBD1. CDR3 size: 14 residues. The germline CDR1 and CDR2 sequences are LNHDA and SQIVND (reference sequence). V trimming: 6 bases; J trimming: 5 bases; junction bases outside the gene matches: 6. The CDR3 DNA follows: TGTGCCAGTAGCCGGGACAGGACCAACAATGAGCAGTTCTTC. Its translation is CASSRDRTNNEQFF.

Written as DNA, the CDR3 is TGCGCCAGCAGCACCCGGGACATGTTTAAAGCTTTCTTT. This sequence encodes CASSTRDMFKAFF. The chain carries TRBV5-1 and TRBJ1-1; D is possibly TRBD1 (6 bases). The V end lost 4 bases, the J end lost 9 bases, and 16 bases lay between the germline ends. This CDR3 is built from 13 residues. Germline lookup yields CDR1 SGHRS and CDR2 YFSETQ.

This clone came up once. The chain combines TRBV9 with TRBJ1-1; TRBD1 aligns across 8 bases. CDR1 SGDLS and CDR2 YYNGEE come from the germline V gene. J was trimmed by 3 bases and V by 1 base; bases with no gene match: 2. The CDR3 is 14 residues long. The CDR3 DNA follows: TGTGCCAGCAGCGTACAGACAGGGGACACTGAAGCTTTCTTT. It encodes CASSVQTGDTEAFF.

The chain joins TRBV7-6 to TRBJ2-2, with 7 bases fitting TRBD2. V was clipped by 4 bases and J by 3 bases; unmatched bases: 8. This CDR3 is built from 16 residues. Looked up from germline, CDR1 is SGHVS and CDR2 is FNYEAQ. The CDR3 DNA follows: TGTGCCAGCAGCTCTCCCGGGACTATTTACACCGGGGAGCTGTTTTTT. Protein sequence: CASSSPGTIYTGELFF.

The CDR3 protein is CASSGQDLYGYTF. The CDR3 DNA reads TGTGCCAGCAGTGGACAGGACCTCTATGGCTACACCTTC. This rearrangement joins TRBV28 to TRBJ1-2; the match to TRBD1 covers 7 bases. The CDR3 spans 13 residues. Germline trimming cut 5 bases from V and 4 bases from J; bases unmatched to any gene: 4. Germline CDR1 is MDHEN and CDR2 is SYDVKM.

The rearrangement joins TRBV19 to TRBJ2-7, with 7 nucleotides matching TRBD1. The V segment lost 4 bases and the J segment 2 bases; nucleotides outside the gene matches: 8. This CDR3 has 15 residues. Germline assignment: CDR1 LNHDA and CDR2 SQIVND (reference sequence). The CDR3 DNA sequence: TGTGCCAGTAGTACTACTAGGACAGGCACCTACGAGCAGTACTTC. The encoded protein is CASSTTRTGTYEQYF.

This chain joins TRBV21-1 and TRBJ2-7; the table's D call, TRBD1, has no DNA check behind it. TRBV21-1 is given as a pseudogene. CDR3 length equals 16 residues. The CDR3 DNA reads TGTGCCAGCAGACAACTTATTTCAGGGGGTTCCGGCGAGCAGTACTTC. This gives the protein CASRQLISGGSGEQYF.

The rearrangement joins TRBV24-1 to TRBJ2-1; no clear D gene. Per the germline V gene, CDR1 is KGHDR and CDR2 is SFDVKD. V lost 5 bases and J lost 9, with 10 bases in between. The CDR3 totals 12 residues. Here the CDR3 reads CATSAGSPEQFF. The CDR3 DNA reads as TGTGCCACCAGTGCCGGGTCCCCTGAGCAGTTCTTC.

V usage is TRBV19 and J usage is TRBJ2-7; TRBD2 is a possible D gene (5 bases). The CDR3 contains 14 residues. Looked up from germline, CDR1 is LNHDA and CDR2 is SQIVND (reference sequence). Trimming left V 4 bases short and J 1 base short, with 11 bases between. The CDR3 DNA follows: TGTGCCAGTAGTAGCACTAGTCTTTCCTACGAGCAGTACTTC. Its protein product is CASSSTSLSYEQYF.

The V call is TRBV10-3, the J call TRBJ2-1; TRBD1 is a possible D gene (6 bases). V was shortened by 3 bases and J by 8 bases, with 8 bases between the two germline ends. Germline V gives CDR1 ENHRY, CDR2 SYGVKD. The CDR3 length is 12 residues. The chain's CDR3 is CAISDRGDEQFF. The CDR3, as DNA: TGTGCCATCAGTGACAGGGGCGATGAGCAGTTCTTC.

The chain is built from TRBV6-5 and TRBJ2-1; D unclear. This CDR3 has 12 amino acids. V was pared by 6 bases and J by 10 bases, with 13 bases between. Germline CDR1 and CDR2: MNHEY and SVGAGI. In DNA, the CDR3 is TGTGCCAGCAGACTACCTGTCGGCGAGCAGTTCTTC. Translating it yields CASRLPVGEQFF.

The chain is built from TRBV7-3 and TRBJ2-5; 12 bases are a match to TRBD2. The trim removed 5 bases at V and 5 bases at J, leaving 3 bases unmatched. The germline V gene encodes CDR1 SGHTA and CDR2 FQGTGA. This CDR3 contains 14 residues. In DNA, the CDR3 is TGTGCCAGCAGCCTGACTAGCGGGAGTGAGACCCAGTACTTC. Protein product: CASSLTSGSETQYF.

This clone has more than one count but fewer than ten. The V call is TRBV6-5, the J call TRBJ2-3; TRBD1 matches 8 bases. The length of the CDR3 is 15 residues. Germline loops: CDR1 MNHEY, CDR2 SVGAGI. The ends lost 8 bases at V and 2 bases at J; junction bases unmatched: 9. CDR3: CASSAGTGITDTQYF. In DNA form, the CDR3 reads TGTGCCAGCTCAGCCGGGACAGGAATCACAGATACGCAGTATTTT.

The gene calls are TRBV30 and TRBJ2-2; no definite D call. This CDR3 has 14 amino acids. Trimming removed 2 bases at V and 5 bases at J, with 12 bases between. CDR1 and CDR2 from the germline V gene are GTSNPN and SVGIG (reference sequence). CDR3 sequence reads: CAWSLGGRTGELFF. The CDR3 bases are TGTGCCTGGAGTCTTGGTGGGCGTACCGGGGAGCTGTTTTTT.

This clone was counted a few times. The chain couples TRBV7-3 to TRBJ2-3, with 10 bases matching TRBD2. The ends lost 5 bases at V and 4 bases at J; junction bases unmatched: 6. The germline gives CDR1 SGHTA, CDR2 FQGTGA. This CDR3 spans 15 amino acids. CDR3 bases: TGTGCCAGCAGCAAATCTAGCGGGAGTTCAGATACGCAGTATTTT. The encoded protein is CASSKSSGSSDTQYF.

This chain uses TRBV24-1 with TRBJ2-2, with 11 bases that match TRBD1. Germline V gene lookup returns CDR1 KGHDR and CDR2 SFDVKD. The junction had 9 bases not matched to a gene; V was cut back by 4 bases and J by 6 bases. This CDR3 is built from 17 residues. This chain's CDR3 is CATSDRTGGAVAGELFF. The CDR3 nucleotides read TGTGCCACCAGTGACCGGACAGGGGGCGCGGTGGCCGGGGAGCTGTTTTTT.

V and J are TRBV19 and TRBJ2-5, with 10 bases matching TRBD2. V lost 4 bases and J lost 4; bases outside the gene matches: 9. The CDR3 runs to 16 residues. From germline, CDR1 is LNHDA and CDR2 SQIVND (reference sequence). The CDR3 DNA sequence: TGTGCCAGTAGTACCCGCGTAGCGGGGGGAAGAGAGACCCAGTACTTC. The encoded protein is CASSTRVAGGRETQYF.

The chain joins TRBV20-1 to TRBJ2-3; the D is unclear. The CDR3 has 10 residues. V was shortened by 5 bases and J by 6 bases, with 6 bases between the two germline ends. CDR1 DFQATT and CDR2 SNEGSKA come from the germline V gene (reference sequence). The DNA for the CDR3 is TGCAGTGCTGGCTCTGATACGCAGTATTTT. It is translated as CSAGSDTQYF.

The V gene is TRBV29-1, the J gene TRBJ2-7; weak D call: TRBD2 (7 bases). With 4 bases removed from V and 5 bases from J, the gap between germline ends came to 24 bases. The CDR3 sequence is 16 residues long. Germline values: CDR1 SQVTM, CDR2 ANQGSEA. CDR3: CSVGPNGGLPVDEQYF. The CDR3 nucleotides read TGCAGCGTTGGTCCTAACGGGGGGCTCCCCGTGGACGAGCAGTACTTC.

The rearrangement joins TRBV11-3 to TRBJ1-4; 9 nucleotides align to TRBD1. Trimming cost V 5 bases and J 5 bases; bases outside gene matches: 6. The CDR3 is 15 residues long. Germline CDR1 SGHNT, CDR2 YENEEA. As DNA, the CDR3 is TGTGCCAGCAGCCGCACAGGGGGCCAAAATGAAAAACTGTTTTTT. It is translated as CASSRTGGQNEKLFF. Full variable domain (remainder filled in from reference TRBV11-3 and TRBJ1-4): EAGVVQSPRYKIIEKKQPVAFWCNPISGHNTLYWYLQNLGQGPELLIRYENEEAVDDSQLPKDRFSAERLKGVDSTLKIQPAELGDSAVYLCASSRTGGQNEKLFFGSGTQLSVL.

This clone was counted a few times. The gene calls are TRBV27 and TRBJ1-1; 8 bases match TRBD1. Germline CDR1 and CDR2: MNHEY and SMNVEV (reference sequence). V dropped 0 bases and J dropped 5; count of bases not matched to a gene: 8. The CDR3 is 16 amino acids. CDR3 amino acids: CASSLSLGQGVTEAFF. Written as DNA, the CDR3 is TGTGCCAGCAGTTTATCTCTCGGACAGGGTGTTACTGAAGCTTTCTTT.

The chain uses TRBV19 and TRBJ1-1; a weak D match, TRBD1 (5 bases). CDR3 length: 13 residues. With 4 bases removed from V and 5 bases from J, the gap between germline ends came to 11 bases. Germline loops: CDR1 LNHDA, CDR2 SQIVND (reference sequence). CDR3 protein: CASSTSGRTEAFF. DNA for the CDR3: TGTGCCAGTAGTACATCAGGGAGGACTGAAGCTTTCTTT.

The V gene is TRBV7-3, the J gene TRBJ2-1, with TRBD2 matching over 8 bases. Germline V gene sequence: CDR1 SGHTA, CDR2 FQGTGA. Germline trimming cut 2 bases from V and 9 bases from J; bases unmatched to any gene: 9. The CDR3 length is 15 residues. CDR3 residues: CASSLLAGRETEQFF. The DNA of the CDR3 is TGTGCCAGCAGCTTACTAGCGGGTCGCGAGACTGAGCAGTTCTTC.

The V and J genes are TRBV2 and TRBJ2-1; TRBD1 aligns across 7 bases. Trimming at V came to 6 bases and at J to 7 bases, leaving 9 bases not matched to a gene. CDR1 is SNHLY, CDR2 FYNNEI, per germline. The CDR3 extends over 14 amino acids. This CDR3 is CASSRPGQRNEQFF. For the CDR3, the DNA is TGTGCCAGCAGCCGACCGGGACAGAGGAATGAGCAGTTCTTC.